The sequence of this T cell receptor (beta chain) was determined in a study of CD8+ T cells in alopecia areata. Germline lookup yields CDR1 SNHLY and CDR2 FYNNEI. V was shortened by 0 bases and J by 3 bases, with 6 bases between the two germline ends. The CDR3 contains 13 residues. Reverse transcription of extracted RNA yielded cDNA, which provided the sequencing template. Repertoires were generated with immunoSEQ multiplex PCR, while TCRdb's copy carries only in-frame clones and drops some. The repertoire holds 150,000 to 200,000 clones, 40% to 65% seen once, with 10% to 14% in the top ten. Sample treatment: oral pan-JAK inhibitor, 5-10 mg twice daily.

The chain links TRBV2 to TRBJ2-7; no clear D gene. This clonotype was sampled from a human donor with alopecia areata. Here the sequenced sample was CD8+ T cells sorted from blood, taken at week 24, from a patient treated with tofacitinib. CDR3 in amino acids: CASSEALLYEQYF. The CDR3 DNA is TGTGCCAGCAGTGAAGCGTTGCTCTACGAGCAGTACTTC.